This T cell receptor beta chain was sequenced in a study of T cells after somatic rescue of genetic block. Clones were sequenced by immunoSEQ multiplex PCR, and TCRdb holds only the in-frame ones, with some missing. The table has tens of thousands of clones, approximately 96% seen once. CDR3 length equals 13 residues. V lost 3 bases and J 0 bases, leaving 3 bases between the germline ends. Germline assignment: CDR1 MNHEY and CDR2 SMNVEV (reference sequence). Notes on this clone: This sample includes further DNA sequences coding for the same CDR3.

This chain joins TRBV27 and TRBJ2-1, with D unclear. The receptor comes from a child younger than two. Sequencing was done on a sample of peripheral blood mononuclear cells (PBMCs). DNA of the CDR3: TGTGCCAGCAGTTTGAGCTCCTACAATGAGCAGTTCTTC. Translation gives CASSLSSYNEQFF.